The text below deals with one TCR beta chain. This clone was observed once. The target of this receptor is not known. Base qualities are missing; no much larger clone stands one base away. The method was the immunoSEQ multiplex PCR assay. TCRdb carries this immuneACCESS record with in-frame sequences only. Its versions omit some clonotypes, under half of them owing to an unresolved V gene in the studies checked, with the rest unexplained. The sample table holds some 70,000 clones, of which 70% to 80% were seen once. About 9.1% of the sample is held by the ten biggest clonotypes. The study tested focal radiation therapy combined with CTLA-4 blockade (ipilimumab) in patients with chemo-refractory metastatic non-small-cell lung cancer. The data originate from a study of radiotherapy plus CTLA-4 blockade in lung cancer (dated by TCRdb to about 2018). Context from the whole study: Objective responses were observed in 18% of enrolled patients, and disease control was achieved in less than 35%.

Points the paper makes about the study in general: After treatment with radiotherapy and ipilimumab, TCR clones that originated in tumors expanded in peripheral blood. Increased serum interferon-beta after radiation, together with early dynamic changes in blood T cell clones, were reported to be the strongest predictors of response.

V ends up 4 bases short and J 7 bases short, with an unmatched junction base count of 10. CDR1 and CDR2, per the germline V gene, are MGHRA and YSYEKL. The CDR3 numbers 16 residues from cysteine through phenylalanine. Only the CDR3 portion is preserved as DNA: 48 bases, with reading frame beginning at the first base. The chain employs TRBV4-1 and TRBJ1-3, and TRBD1 aligns with 10 junction nucleotides. This TCR derives from a human donor with non-small cell lung cancer who had a complete response to radiotherapy plus ipilimumab. This specimen consisted of peripheral blood, obtained from a patient treated with radiotherapy plus ipilimumab. The DNA sequence follows: TGCGCCAGCAGCCCGGGACAGGGGACGCTCTGGAACACCATATATTTT. It encodes CASSPGQGTLWNTIYF.